Shown below are 12 T cell receptor beta chains from a single sample sequenced in a study of blood T cell repertoires in COVID-19. Produced via immunoSEQ multiplex PCR; TCRdb's table is partial and in-frame only. Seen here are 200,000 to 250,000 clones, 70% to 90% observed once, and the top ten hold around 1.4%. The sample comprised peripheral blood. All receptors derive from a man between 18 and 29 years old with active or convalescent COVID-19.

The chain links TRBV20-1 to TRBJ2-5, with 9 bases identical to TRBD2. The CDR3 runs to 14 residues. V dropped 3 bases and J dropped 2; count of bases not matched to a gene: 4. CDR1 is DFQATT, CDR2 SNEGSKA, per germline (reference sequence). CDR3 DNA sequence: TGCAGTGCTAGTCGGCTAGCGGGGCAAGAGACCCAGTACTTC. It encodes CSASRLAGQETQYF.

The V and J genes are TRBV5-1 and TRBJ2-7; D gene uncertain. This CDR3 region has 11 residues. Germline values: CDR1 SGHRS, CDR2 YFSETQ. Trimming pared 0 bases from V and 5 bases from J, leaving 3 bases between. The CDR3 here is CASSLEHEQYF. CDR3 nucleotides: TGCGCCAGCAGCTTGGAGCACGAGCAGTACTTC.

The chain joins TRBV5-1 to TRBJ1-3; D is undetermined. The CDR3 is 15 amino acids. Trimming removed 4 bases from V and 0 bases from J, with 11 bases in between. CDR1 is SGHRS and CDR2 is YFSETQ in the germline V gene. The CDR3 reads CASSHSSSSGNTIYF. The CDR3 DNA reads TGCGCCAGCAGCCACAGCTCCTCCTCTGGAAACACCATATATTTT.

The chain has TRBV9 and TRBJ1-3; TRBD1 aligns across 8 bases. The CDR3 runs 15 residues. The V segment lost 1 base and the J segment 5 bases; nucleotides outside the gene matches: 5. Germline V gene sequence: CDR1 SGDLS, CDR2 YYNGEE. The CDR3 sequence: CASSVFDRGRNTIYF. For the CDR3, the DNA is TGTGCCAGCAGCGTATTTGACAGGGGACGAAACACCATATATTTT.

V gene TRBV2 combines with J gene TRBJ1-6, with a weak D call TRBD1 (5 bases). Germline V gives CDR1 SNHLY, CDR2 FYNNEI. The CDR3 length is 14 residues. V was pared by 3 bases and J by 7 bases, with 10 bases between. The CDR3 spells CASSEIQANSPLHF. Written as DNA, the CDR3 is TGTGCCAGCAGTGAGATACAGGCCAATTCACCCCTCCACTTT.

V is TRBV2 and J is TRBJ2-3; 10 positions agree with TRBD2. Losses at the gene ends were 1 base for V and 4 bases for J; bases not matched to a gene: 8. This CDR3 has 17 residues. Germline CDR1 is SNHLY and CDR2 is FYNNEI. Written as DNA, the CDR3 is TGTGCCAGCAGTGAAGAGGCTAGCGGGAGTAGCCCAGATACGCAGTATTTT. Amino acids: CASSEEASGSSPDTQYF.

The chain couples TRBV23-1 to TRBJ2-2, with TRBD1 matching over 7 bases. TRBV23-1 is an ORF; its function is uncertain. The junction had 10 bases not matched to a gene; V was cut back by 0 bases and J by 3 bases. CDR3 length equals 18 residues. The CDR3 bases are TGCGCCAGCAGTCAATCTTTCGGGACAGCGCTTCACACCGGGGAGCTGTTTTTT. Amino acids: CASSQSFGTALHTGELFF.

In its sample, this clone was seen once. The chain carries TRBV7-3 and TRBJ2-1, with TRBD1 identical over 8 bases. The CDR3 extends over 15 amino acids. The germline V gene has CDR1 SGHTA and CDR2 FQGTGA. V was clipped by 1 base and J by 6 bases; unmatched bases: 5. CDR3 sequence: CASSLNGQGSNEQFF. The DNA of the CDR3 is TGTGCCAGCAGCTTAAATGGACAGGGTAGCAATGAGCAGTTCTTC.

The chain carries TRBV11-3 and TRBJ2-1; D is unclear. The CDR3 contains 13 residues. Germline V gene data show CDR1 as SGHNT and CDR2 as YENEEA. Trimming took off 0 bases at V and 11 bases at J, with 11 bases between the two ends. The CDR3 nucleotides read TGTGCCAGCAGCTTAGACTGGAGCCGTCAGCAGTTCTTC. Protein sequence: CASSLDWSRQQFF.

The rearrangement joins TRBV5-4 to TRBJ2-2, with 12 bases matching TRBD2. Germline loops: CDR1 SGHNT, CDR2 YYREEE (reference sequence). The CDR3 contains 16 residues. Trimming removed 0 bases from V and 6 bases from J; junction bases left unmatched: 3. The CDR3 loop reads CASSLGTSGISGELFF. The CDR3 bases are TGTGCCAGCAGCTTGGGGACTAGCGGGATTTCCGGGGAGCTGTTTTTT.

This chain connects TRBV19 to TRBJ1-2; possible D gene TRBD1, 5 bases. Trimming took off 2 bases at V and 6 bases at J, with 7 bases between the two ends. This CDR3 comprises 12 residues. Germline CDR1 is LNHDA and CDR2 is SQIVND (reference sequence). The CDR3 DNA follows: TGTGCCAGTAGTATAAACAGGAATGGCTACACCTTC. Amino acid sequence: CASSINRNGYTF.

This clone was seen just once. Other DNA sequences within the sample encode an identical CDR3. The V call is TRBV10-2, the J call TRBJ1-2; TRBD1 agrees at 8 bases. The V and J ends lost 5 bases and 3 bases, in that order; junction bases with no gene match: 2. Germline CDR1 and CDR2: WSHSY and SAAADI. This CDR3 has 13 amino acids. The CDR3 sequence is CASSTTGDYGYTF. DNA of the CDR3: TGCGCCAGCAGTACGACAGGGGACTATGGCTACACCTTC.